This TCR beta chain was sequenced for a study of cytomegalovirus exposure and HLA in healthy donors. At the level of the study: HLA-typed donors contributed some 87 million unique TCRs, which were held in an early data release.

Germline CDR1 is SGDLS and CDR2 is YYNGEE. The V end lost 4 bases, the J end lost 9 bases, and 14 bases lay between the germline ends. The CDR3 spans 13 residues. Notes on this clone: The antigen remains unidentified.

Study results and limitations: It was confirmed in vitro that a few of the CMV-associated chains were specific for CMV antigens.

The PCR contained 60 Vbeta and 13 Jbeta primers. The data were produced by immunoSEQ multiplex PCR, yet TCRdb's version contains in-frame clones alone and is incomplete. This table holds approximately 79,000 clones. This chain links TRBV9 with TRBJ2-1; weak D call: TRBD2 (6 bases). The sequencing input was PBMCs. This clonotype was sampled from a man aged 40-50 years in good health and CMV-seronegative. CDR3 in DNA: TGTGCCAGCAGCCCGACTAGAATCGGTGAGCAGTTCTTC. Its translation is CASSPTRIGEQFF.